What follows describes a single T cell receptor beta chain. This clonotype was seen at least ten times. The antigen it recognizes is unknown. One base away there is no much larger clone; base qualities are not given. Libraries from unsorted PBMCs were made from 2 million PBMCs kept in RNAlater at -80 degrees C until RNA extraction. Multiple sclerosis patients were enrolled in a US clinical protocol evaluating disease progression by magnetic resonance imaging. Peripheral blood was subjected to Ficoll-Hypaque density gradient centrifugation to isolate PBMCs, which were then cryopreserved in liquid nitrogen. The record originates from a study of neurological immune-mediated disorders (dated by TCRdb to about 2019). Context from the whole study: Among the 34 multiple sclerosis patients, relapsing-remitting MS accounted for some 30 and secondary progressive MS accounted for 3. The cohort included approximately 70 subjects: some 15 with HAM/TSP, around 34 with multiple sclerosis, and approximately 20 healthy controls. Using UMI-based sequencing, the study compared peripheral blood TCR-beta repertoires from patients with HTLV-I-associated myelopathy (HAM/TSP), patients with multiple sclerosis, and healthy controls. Longitudinal samples, technical triplicates and paired sorted CD4+ and CD8+ T-cell subsets, alongside PBMC samples, were included among the approximately 110 TCR-beta libraries. On the study overall, not on this receptor specifically: No association of the MS cluster with clinical or MRI features was observed, and the need for larger cohorts was stated by the authors. In a phylogenetic analysis, the repertoires of 18 out of 34 MS patients fell into a single cluster of related CDR3 sequences, pointing to a possible signature at the repertoire level. Expanded clones from different subjects shared no identical CDR3 amino acid sequences, which suggests that TCR-beta repertoires were private in all groups. TCR clonal expansion was greatest in HAM/TSP patients and smallest in MS patients, who ranked below even healthy controls.

To synthesize cDNA, template-switch 5'RACE was performed with a primer carrying a 10-nucleotide random unique molecular identifier so that each TCR transcript was tagged. Over 180 million TCR-beta sequences, covering 15-18 subjects, were produced in each sequencing run. The RNeasy kit was used to extract total RNA. The KAPA Real-time Library Amplification kit was used to amplify TCR-beta VDJ regions with primers targeting the TCR constant region and the 5'RACE anchor. Sample indexes and Illumina adaptors were added in a first PCR, and a second PCR then increased library yield. The roughly 650 bp TCR product was size-selected on a 2% E-gel SizeSelection system after Ampure bead purification. Before pooling, libraries had their quality checked on a Bioanalyzer, their concentration measured with Qubit, and their quantity determined with the Kapa Library Quantification kit. Libraries were sequenced paired-end 2 x 150 bp on an Illumina HiSeq 2500. To increase sequence diversity, roughly 24-31% phiX was spiked into each library pool. Per the source publication's procedure: Quality-filtered reads were processed with the UMI-based MiGEC pipeline, and over 75% of raw TCR sequences were removed by the MiGEC pipeline during error correction. IMGT germline references were used for alignment of VDJ genes, and clonotypes were defined by a unique CDR3 amino acid sequence together with V-J genes. Clonal expansion, Shannon diversity and CDR3 relatedness were evaluated with VDJtools (CalcPairwiseDistances, ClusterSamples), while phylogenetic trees were built in CLCbio workbench. Clones with at least 8 unique UMIs were defined as expanded, with this threshold being based on coefficient-of-variation modelling across technical triplicates. TCRdb handled the public reads itself, with Q25 trimming in fastp and clone calling in MiXCR, and kept productive beta chains. Each record represents a unique CDR3 protein, reported with the most common genes and DNA among its rows. For this entry, the V and J calls and clone size follow TCRdb and not the study's own pipeline. This sample gives more than 50,000 distinct CDR3 sequences in total; 3.5% to 4.5% of them show up just once. The ten biggest clones cover around 2.1% of the sample.

Sequenced: PBMCs. This TCR derives from a woman aged 50 to 65 with multiple sclerosis.

DNA sequence: TGTGCCAGCAGGGGCTCCTACGAGCAGTACTTC. Translated, it gives CASRGSYEQYF. The V gene is TRBV7-2 and the J gene is TRBJ2-7; a confident D gene designation cannot be given. The CDR3 goes from the cysteine to the phenylalanine over 11 residues. The sequence is cut down to CDR3 DNA, 33 bases in frame from base 1. CDR1 and CDR2 are drawn from the germline V gene: SGHTA, FQGNSA. Trimming costs V 6 bases and J 0 bases, and their ends lie 3 bases apart.